The clone carrying this T cell receptor (beta chain) was seen a few times. This sample was included in a study of response to subunit inactivated influenza vaccine. Each CDR3 protein is one row after TCRdb ran MiXCR on the RT-PCR reads. The table has 550,000 to 600,000 distinct CDR3 sequences, roughly 10% seen once. Trimming removed 5 bases at V and 4 bases at J, with 14 bases between. The CDR3 is made up of 14 amino acids. The V gene's germline CDR1 is SEHNR and CDR2 FQNEAQ (reference sequence). Sequences were derived from PBMCs from blood, sampled on the day of vaccination. The sequence was collected from a man between 50 and 59 years old who received an inactivated influenza vaccine. This rearrangement joins TRBV7-9 to TRBJ1-2; D perhaps matches TRBD1 (6 bases). The CDR3 reads CASSPRTAAYGYTF. The CDR3 region has the DNA TGTGCCAGCAGCCCCCGGACAGCTGCCTATGGCTACACCTTC.